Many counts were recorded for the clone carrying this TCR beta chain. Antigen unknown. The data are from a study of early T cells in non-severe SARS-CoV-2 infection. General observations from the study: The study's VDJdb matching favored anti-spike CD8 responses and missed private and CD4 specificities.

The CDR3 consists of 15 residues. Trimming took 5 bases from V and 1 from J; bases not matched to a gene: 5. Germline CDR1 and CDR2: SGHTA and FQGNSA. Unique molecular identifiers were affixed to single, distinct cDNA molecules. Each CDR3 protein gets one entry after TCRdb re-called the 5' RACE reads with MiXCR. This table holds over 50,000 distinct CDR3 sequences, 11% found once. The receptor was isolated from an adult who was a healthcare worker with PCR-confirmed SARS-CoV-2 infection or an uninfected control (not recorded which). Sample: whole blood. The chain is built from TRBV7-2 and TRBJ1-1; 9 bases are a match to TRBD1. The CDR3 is CASSVNRGQNTEAFF. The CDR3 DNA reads TGTGCCAGCAGCGTCAACAGGGGGCAGAACACTGAAGCTTTCTTT.